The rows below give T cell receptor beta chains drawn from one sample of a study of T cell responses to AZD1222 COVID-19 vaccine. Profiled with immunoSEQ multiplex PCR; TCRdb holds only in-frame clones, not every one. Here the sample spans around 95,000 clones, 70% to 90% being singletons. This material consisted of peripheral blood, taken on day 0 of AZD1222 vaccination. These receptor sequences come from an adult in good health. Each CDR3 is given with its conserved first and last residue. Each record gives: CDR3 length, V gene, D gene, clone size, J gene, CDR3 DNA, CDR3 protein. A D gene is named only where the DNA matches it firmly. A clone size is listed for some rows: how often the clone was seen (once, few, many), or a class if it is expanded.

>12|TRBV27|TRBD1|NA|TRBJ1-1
TGTGCCAGCAGTTTTACAGGGGGCAATACTTTCTTT
CASSFTGGNTFF
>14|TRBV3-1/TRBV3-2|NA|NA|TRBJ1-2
TGTGCCAGCAGCCAACCCGGAGGTAACTATGGCTACACCTTC
CASSQPGGNYGYTF
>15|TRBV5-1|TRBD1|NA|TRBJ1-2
TGCGCCAGCAGCTTGGGACAGGGAAGTAGCTATGGCTACACCTTC
CASSLGQGSSYGYTF
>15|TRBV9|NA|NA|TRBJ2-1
TGTGCCAGCAGCGTCTCAGGGACCCTACACAATGAGCAGTTCTTC
CASSVSGTLHNEQFF
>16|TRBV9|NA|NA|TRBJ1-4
TGTGCCAGCAGCGTAGGGTTCGGACAGAGTAATGAAAAACTGTTTTTT
CASSVGFGQSNEKLFF
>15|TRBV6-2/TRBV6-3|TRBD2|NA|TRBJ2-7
TGTGCCAGCAGTTCCACTAGCGGGACTTCCTACGAGCAGTACTTC
CASSSTSGTSYEQYF
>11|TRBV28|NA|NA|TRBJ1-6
TGTGCCAGCAGTTTTCGTTCACCCCTCCACTTT
CASSFRSPLHF
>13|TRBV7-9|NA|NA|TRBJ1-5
TGTGCCAGCAGCGCCATAGAGGGTCAGCCCCAGCATTTT
CASSAIEGQPQHF
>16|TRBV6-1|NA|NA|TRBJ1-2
TGTGCCAGCAGTGCGATGGGGGCAGCCACCAACTATGGCTACACCTTC
CASSAMGAATNYGYTF
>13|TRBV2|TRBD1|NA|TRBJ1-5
TGTGCCAGCAGACTACAGGGGACTCAGCCCCAGCATTTT
CASRLQGTQPQHF
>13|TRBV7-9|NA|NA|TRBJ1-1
TGTGCCAGCAGCTTCCAGATGAACACTGAAGCTTTCTTT
CASSFQMNTEAFF
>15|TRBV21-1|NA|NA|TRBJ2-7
TGTGCCAGCACACGACGTCAGCGGACCTCCTACGAGCAGTACTTC
CASTRRQRTSYEQYF
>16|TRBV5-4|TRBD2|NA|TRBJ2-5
TGTGCCAGCAGCTTGGAACTAGCGGGAGTAAGGGAGACCCAGTACTTC
CASSLELAGVRETQYF
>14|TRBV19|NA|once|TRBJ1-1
TGTGCCAGTAGTATAGGGGGGGTAGACACTGAAGCTTTCTTT
CASSIGGVDTEAFF
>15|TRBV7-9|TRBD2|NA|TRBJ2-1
TGTGCCAGCAGCTTTGGTCTAGCGGGAGGCGATGAGCAGTTCTTC
CASSFGLAGGDEQFF
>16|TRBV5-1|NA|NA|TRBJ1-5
TGCGCCAGCAGCTTGCGTGGCAGGGATGACAATCAGCCCCAGCATTTT
CASSLRGRDDNQPQHF
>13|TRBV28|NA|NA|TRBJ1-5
TGTGCCAGCATTCGGAGGAGTGGGCAGCCCCAGCATTTT
CASIRRSGQPQHF
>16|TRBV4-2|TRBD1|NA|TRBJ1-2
TGTGCCAGCAGCCAATATGAACAGGGGGCCGACTATGGCTACACCTTC
CASSQYEQGADYGYTF
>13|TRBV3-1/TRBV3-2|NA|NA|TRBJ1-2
TGTGCCAGCAGCCAAGCATCCGTTGGTGGCTACACCTTC
CASSQASVGGYTF
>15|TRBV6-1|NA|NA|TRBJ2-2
TGTGCCAGCAGTGAAGCTTCGGGCTACACCGGGGAGCTGTTTTTT
CASSEASGYTGELFF
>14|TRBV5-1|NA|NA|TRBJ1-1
TGCGCCAGCAGCTTGGGGGTAGTGAACACTGAAGCTTTCTTT
CASSLGVVNTEAFF
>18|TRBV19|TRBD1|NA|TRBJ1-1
TGTGCCAGTAGCCTGGGAGTGGGACAGGGAGACTGGAACACTGAAGCTTTCTTT
CASSLGVGQGDWNTEAFF
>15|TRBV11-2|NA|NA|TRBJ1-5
TGTGCCAGCAGCTTATCCCCTGATGCGGTTCAGCCCCAGCATTTT
CASSLSPDAVQPQHF
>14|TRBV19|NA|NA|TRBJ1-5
TGTGCCAGTAGTACAGGCGGGGGGGCCCAGCCCCAGCATTTT
CASSTGGGAQPQHF
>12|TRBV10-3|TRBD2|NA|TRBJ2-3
TGTGCCATCAGTGAAGGCGGGAGCGAACAGTATTTT
CAISEGGSEQYF
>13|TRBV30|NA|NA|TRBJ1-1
TGTGCCTGGAGTGTTGCCGGGGGCACTGAAGCTTTCTTT
CAWSVAGGTEAFF
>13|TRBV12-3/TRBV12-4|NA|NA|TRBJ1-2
TGTGCCAGCAGTTTAGCGAGGATTTTCGGCTACACCTTC
CASSLARIFGYTF
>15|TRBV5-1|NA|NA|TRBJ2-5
TGCGCCAGCAGCTTGGCCGGACGGAGGGAAGAGACCCAGTACTTC
CASSLAGRREETQYF
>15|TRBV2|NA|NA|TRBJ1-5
TGTGCCAGCAGGAAGGGCGAGACAGGTAATCAGCCCCAGCATTTT
CASRKGETGNQPQHF
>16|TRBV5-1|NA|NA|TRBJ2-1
TGCGCCAGCAGCTTGTACTTAACGAGCTCCTACAATGAGCAGTTCTTC
CASSLYLTSSYNEQFF
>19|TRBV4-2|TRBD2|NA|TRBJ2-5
TGTGCCAGCAGCCAAGATGGGTCACTAGCGGGAGTGATAGGTGAGACCCAGTACTTC
CASSQDGSLAGVIGETQYF
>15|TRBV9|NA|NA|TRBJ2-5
TGTGCCAGCAGCGTAGAACAGGGCCCCCAAGAGACCCAGTACTTC
CASSVEQGPQETQYF